This is a list of T cell receptor beta chains from one sample in a study of OX40 agonist ivuxolimab in advanced cancers. Using immunoSEQ multiplex PCR, the repertoire was profiled, and TCRdb retains in-frame clones only, with some absent. This table holds about 79,000 clones, over 80% found once. The material was CD4+ or CD8+ T cells sorted from blood, obtained in a trial of the OX40 agonist ivuxolimab. Receptors were obtained from an adult with an advanced solid tumor such as melanoma, head and neck, liver or kidney cancer. CDR3s include the opening cysteine and the closing phenylalanine or tryptophan. A D gene is named only where the DNA matches it firmly. Clone sizes are given selectively: once, few, many, or a class where the clone is expanded.

clone_size d_call j_call v_call cdr3_aa cdr3_nt
NA NA TRBJ2-2 TRBV9 CASSVGTRNTGELFF TGTGCCAGCAGCGTAGGGACGAGGAACACCGGGGAGCTGTTTTTT
NA NA TRBJ2-7 TRBV7-9 CASSPDRDFLAYEQYF TGTGCCAGCAGCCCCGATCGGGACTTTCTTGCCTACGAGCAGTACTTC
once TRBD1 TRBJ2-7 TRBV28 CASAETGSYEQYF TGTGCCAGCGCCGAGACAGGGAGCTACGAGCAGTACTTC
NA NA TRBJ2-7 TRBV27 CASSPLGRDAYEQYF TGTGCCAGCAGTCCATTGGGACGGGACGCCTACGAGCAGTACTTC
NA NA TRBJ1-2 TRBV11-2 CASRLPGRKTSYGYTF TGTGCCAGCAGACTACCGGGACGGAAGACTTCCTATGGCTACACCTTC
NA NA TRBJ2-2 TRBV9 CASSVVPSLGGELFF TGTGCCAGCAGCGTAGTTCCTAGCCTGGGCGGGGAGCTGTTTTTT
NA NA TRBJ1-4 TRBV7-9 CASSPRGFGNEKLFF TGTGCCAGCAGCCCCCGGGGTTTCGGTAATGAAAAACTGTTTTTT
NA TRBD1 TRBJ2-2 TRBV9 CASSTGLTGGTNTGELFF TGTGCCAGCAGCACCGGTCTGACAGGGGGTACGAACACCGGGGAGCTGTTTTTT
NA TRBD2 TRBJ2-1 TRBV30 CASLAGLLNEQFF TGTGCCTCACTAGCGGGGCTGTTGAATGAGCAGTTCTTC
NA NA TRBJ2-1 TRBV28 CASSLLEGSSYNEQFF TGTGCCAGCAGTTTATTAGAAGGGAGCTCCTACAATGAGCAGTTCTTC
NA NA TRBJ1-5 TRBV2 CASSLGSTPSQPQHF TGTGCCAGCAGCCTGGGGTCCACCCCCAGCCAGCCCCAGCATTTT
few NA TRBJ1-2 TRBV7-2 CASSLTAGAASFGYTF TGTGCCAGCAGCTTAACAGCCGGGGCGGCCTCGTTTGGCTACACCTTC
NA NA TRBJ2-7 TRBV21-1 CASTLSGQARISYEQYF TGTGCCAGCACCCTCTCCGGACAGGCAAGGATCTCCTACGAGCAGTACTTC
NA TRBD1 TRBJ1-1 TRBV5-6 CASSPTYRDSEAFF TGTGCCAGCAGCCCTACATACCGGGACAGTGAAGCTTTCTTT
once NA TRBJ1-1 TRBV5-1 CASSFSSEGGWAMNTEAFF TGCGCCAGCAGCTTTAGTTCGGAGGGCGGATGGGCAATGAACACTGAAGCTTTCTTT
NA TRBD1 TRBJ1-4 TRBV7-9 CASSLRTGQEEKLFF TGTGCCAGCAGCCTAAGGACAGGGCAGGAGGAAAAACTGTTTTTT
NA TRBD1 TRBJ1-1 TRBV4-1 CASSPNSRGTGGTEAFF TGCGCCAGCAGCCCCAACAGTCGTGGGACAGGGGGCACTGAAGCTTTCTTT
NA NA TRBJ1-1 TRBV2 CASNTRGEAFF TGTGCCAGCAATACCAGGGGTGAAGCTTTCTTT
NA NA TRBJ2-3 TRBV4-3 CASSQDRGDADTQYF TGCGCCAGCAGCCAAGATCGGGGAGATGCAGATACGCAGTATTTT
NA NA TRBJ1-1 TRBV18 CASSPPVGDGNTEAFF TGTGCCAGCTCACCACCGGTCGGGGATGGGAACACTGAAGCTTTCTTT
NA NA TRBJ1-2 TRBV5-3 CASSLVGFGYTF TGTGCCAGCAGCTTGGTGGGGTTTGGCTACACCTTC
NA TRBD1 TRBJ2-2 TRBV28 CASRNPGGTGELFF TGTGCCAGCCGAAACCCAGGGGGAACCGGGGAGCTGTTTTTT